The rows below give T cell receptor beta chains drawn from one sample of a study of Graves' ophthalmopathy and Graves' hyperthyroidism. TCRdb itself ran the multiplex PCR reads through MiXCR, one entry per CDR3 protein. The sample has 500,000 to 700,000 distinct CDR3 sequences; about a fifth are singletons. The sequenced material came from peripheral blood. The receptors derive from a woman between 18 and 29 years old with stable Graves' hyperthyroidism. Some clones in this sample may be carry-over from other donors' samples. CDR3s include the opening cysteine and the closing phenylalanine or tryptophan. Fields, in order: J gene, clone size, D gene, V gene, CDR3 protein, CDR3 DNA. The D gene is left open where the match is weak. For some rows the clone size is stated as once, few or many, or as a class when expanded; others skip it.

TRBJ1-1 many TRBD1 TRBV20-1 CAGGRTNTEAFF TGCGCAGGGGGACGGACGAACACTGAAGCTTTCTTT
TRBJ1-2 many NA TRBV2 CASSEGTVYGYTF TGTGCCAGCAGTGAAGGGACGGTCTATGGCTACACCTTC
TRBJ1-1 NA NA TRBV27 CASSLKGPRTEAFF TGTGCCAGCAGTTTAAAGGGGCCTCGCACTGAAGCTTTCTTT
TRBJ1-2 NA NA TRBV6-2/TRBV6-3 CAISEHTRDGGMYYGYTF TGTGCGATATCCGAACATACTCGAGACGGGGGGATGTACTATGGCTACACCTTC
TRBJ2-5 many NA TRBV5-1 CASSPPTGDWAETQYF TGCGCCAGCAGCCCCCCGACGGGGGATTGGGCGGAGACCCAGTACTTC
TRBJ2-7 many TRBD1 TRBV25-1 CASSDDRVASYEQYF TGTGCCAGCAGTGACGACAGGGTAGCATCCTACGAGCAGTACTTC
TRBJ1-5 once TRBD1 TRBV27 CASRNQGGLGQPQHF TGTGCCAGCAGAAACCAAGGGGGCCTAGGACAGCCCCAGCATTTT
TRBJ2-7 NA NA TRBV11-3 CASNSQGGFYEQYF TGTGCCAGCAACTCCCAAGGGGGGTTCTACGAGCAGTACTTC
TRBJ1-2 NA TRBD1 TRBV11-1 CASSPLLGGQNNYGYTF TGTGCCAGCAGCCCACTTTTGGGGGGACAGAATAACTATGGCTACACCTTC
TRBJ1-1 NA NA TRBV15 CATSRDQGHSGTEAFF TGTGCCACCAGCAGAGATCAGGGTCACTCAGGCACTGAAGCTTTCTTT
TRBJ2-7 NA TRBD1 TRBV7-9 CASSLTGTGVDEQYF TGTGCCAGCAGCTTAACCGGGACAGGGGTCGACGAGCAGTACTTC
TRBJ1-5 many NA TRBV7-9 CASSPQGENQPQHF TGTGCCAGCAGCCCCCAGGGCGAAAATCAGCCCCAGCATTTT
TRBJ1-6 many NA TRBV20-1 CSARLSNGNSPLYF TGCAGTGCTAGACTGTCAAATGGGAATTCACCCCTCTACTTT
TRBJ1-2 NA NA TRBV3-1 CASSQGAAGSNYGYTF TGTGCCAGCAGCCAAGGGGCCGCGGGCAGTAACTATGGCTACACCTTC
TRBJ1-5 many NA TRBV6-1 CASSPRRNQPQHF TGTGCCAGCAGTCCACGGCGGAATCAGCCCCAGCATTTT
TRBJ1-1 NA TRBD1 TRBV7-2 CASSARQGSNTEAFF TGTGCCAGCAGCGCCCGACAGGGTTCGAACACTGAAGCTTTCTTT